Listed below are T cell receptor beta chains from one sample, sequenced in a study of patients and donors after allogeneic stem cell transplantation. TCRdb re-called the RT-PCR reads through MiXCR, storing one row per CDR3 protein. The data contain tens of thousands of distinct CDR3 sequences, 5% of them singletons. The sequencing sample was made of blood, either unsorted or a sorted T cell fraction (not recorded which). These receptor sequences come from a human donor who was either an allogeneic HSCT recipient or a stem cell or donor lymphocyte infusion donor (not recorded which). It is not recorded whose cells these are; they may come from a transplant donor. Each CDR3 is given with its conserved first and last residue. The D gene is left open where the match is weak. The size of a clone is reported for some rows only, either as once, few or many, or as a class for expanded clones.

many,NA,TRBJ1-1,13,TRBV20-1,CSAALSRDTEAFF,TGCAGTGCCGCCCTGTCGAGGGACACTGAAGCTTTCTTT
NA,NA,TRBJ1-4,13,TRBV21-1,CASKGEWAEKLFF,TGTGCCAGCAAAGGGGAATGGGCCGAAAAACTGTTTTTT
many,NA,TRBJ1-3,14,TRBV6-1,CASSGTSSGNTIYF,TGTGCCAGCAGTGGGACGAGCTCTGGAAACACCATATATTTT
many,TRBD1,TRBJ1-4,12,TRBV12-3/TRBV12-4,CASSETGGKLFF,TGTGCCAGCAGTGAAACAGGGGGCAAACTGTTTTTT
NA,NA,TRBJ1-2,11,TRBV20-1,CSANLGYGYTF,TGCAGTGCTAATTTAGGGTATGGCTACACCTTC
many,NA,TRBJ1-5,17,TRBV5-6,CASSYTTGSGSNQPQHF,TGTGCCAGCAGCTACACAACGGGGAGCGGTAGCAATCAGCCCCAGCATTTT
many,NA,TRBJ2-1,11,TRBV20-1,CSAEQINEQFF,TGCAGTGCCGAGCAGATTAATGAGCAGTTCTTC
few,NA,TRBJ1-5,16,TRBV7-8,CASSLSFVRLDQPQHF,TGTGCCAGCAGCTTATCCTTCGTTCGTCTTGATCAGCCCCAGCATTTT
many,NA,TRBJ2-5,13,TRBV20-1,CSASSPSSETQYF,TGCAGTGCTAGTTCTCCTAGCTCGGAGACCCAGTACTTC
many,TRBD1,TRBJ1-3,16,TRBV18,CASSPLDRGPGNTIYF,TGTGCCAGCTCACCACTGGACAGGGGTCCTGGAAACACCATATATTTT
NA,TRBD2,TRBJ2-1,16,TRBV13,CASSLEGLAGENEQFF,TGTGCCAGCAGCTTAGAAGGACTAGCGGGAGAGAATGAGCAGTTCTTC
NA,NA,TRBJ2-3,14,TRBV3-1,CASSQTLTTDTQYF,TGTGCCAGCAGCCAAACTCTGACAACAGATACGCAGTATTTT
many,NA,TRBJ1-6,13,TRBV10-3,CAISQTENSPLHF,TGTGCCATCAGCCAAACAGAGAATTCACCCCTCCACTTT
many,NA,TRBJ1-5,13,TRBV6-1,CASSEAPVQPQHF,TGTGCCAGCAGTGAAGCCCCAGTACAGCCCCAGCATTTT
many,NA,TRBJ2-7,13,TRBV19,CASSSQRSYEQYF,TGTGCCAGTAGTAGCCAGCGCTCCTACGAGCAGTACTTC
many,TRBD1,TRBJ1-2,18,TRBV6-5,CASSYPRTGGLGDYGYTF,TGTGCCAGCAGCTACCCCAGGACAGGGGGATTGGGCGACTATGGCTACACCTTC
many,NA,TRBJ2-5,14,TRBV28,CASRTGNTPETQYF,TGTGCCAGCCGAACGGGGAATACCCCAGAGACCCAGTACTTC
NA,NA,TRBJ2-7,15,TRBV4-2,CASSQDPLANYEQYF,TGTGCCAGCAGCCAAGATCCCCTAGCGAACTACGAGCAGTACTTC
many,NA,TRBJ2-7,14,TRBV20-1,CSARVSRGDYEQYF,TGCAGTGCTAGAGTCAGTCGGGGAGACTACGAGCAGTACTTC
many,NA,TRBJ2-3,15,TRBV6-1,CASRLQGQGTDTQYF,TGTGCCAGCAGATTACAGGGTCAGGGCACAGATACGCAGTATTTT
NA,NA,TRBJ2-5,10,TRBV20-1,CSAFQETQYF,TGCAGTGCTTTTCAAGAGACCCAGTACTTC
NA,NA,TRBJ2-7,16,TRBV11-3,CASSLGSRGSSYEQYF,TGTGCCAGCAGCTTAGGTTCCAGGGGTAGTTCCTACGAGCAGTACTTC
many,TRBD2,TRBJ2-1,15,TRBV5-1,CASSWIAGQNNEQFF,TGCGCCAGCAGCTGGATAGCGGGCCAAAACAATGAGCAGTTCTTC
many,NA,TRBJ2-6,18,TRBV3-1,CASSQGRGISSGANVLTF,TGTGCCAGCAGCCAAGGTAGGGGAATAAGCTCTGGGGCCAACGTCCTGACTTTC
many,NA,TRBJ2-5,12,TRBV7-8,CASSLDSQTQYF,TGTGCCAGCAGCTTAGATAGCCAGACCCAGTACTTC
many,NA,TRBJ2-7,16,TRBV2,CASSDGVLPGSYEQYF,TGTGCCAGCAGTGATGGTGTTTTGCCGGGGTCCTACGAGCAGTACTTC
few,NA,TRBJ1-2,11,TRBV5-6,CASSSDEGYTF,TGTGCCAGCAGCTCGGACGAGGGCTACACCTTC
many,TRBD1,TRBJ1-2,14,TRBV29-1,CSVFQTGPNYGYTF,TGCAGCGTTTTCCAGACAGGGCCAAATTATGGCTACACCTTC
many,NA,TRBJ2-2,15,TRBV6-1,CASRTGRRSAGELFF,TGTGCCAGCAGAACGGGCAGACGATCGGCCGGGGAGCTGTTTTTT
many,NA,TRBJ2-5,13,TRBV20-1,CSSSRQRSETQYF,TGCAGTTCCTCCCGGCAGAGGAGCGAGACCCAGTACTTC
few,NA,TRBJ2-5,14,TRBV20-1,CSAPRAWTQETQYF,TGCAGTGCCCCTCGAGCGTGGACCCAAGAGACCCAGTACTTC
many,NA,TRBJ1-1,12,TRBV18,CASSLRGTEAFF,TGTGCCAGCTCACTTCGCGGCACTGAAGCTTTCTTT
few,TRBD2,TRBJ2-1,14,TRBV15,CATQPSGYNHEQFF,TGTGCCACCCAACCTAGCGGTTATAACCATGAGCAGTTCTTC
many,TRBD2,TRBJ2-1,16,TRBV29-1,CSSLGPGLAIYNEQFF,TGCAGCTCACTAGGTCCGGGACTAGCGATTTACAATGAGCAGTTCTTC
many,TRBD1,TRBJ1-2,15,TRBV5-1,CASSSQTGGGYGYTF,TGCGCCAGCAGCTCTCAGACAGGGGGCGGCTATGGCTACACCTTC
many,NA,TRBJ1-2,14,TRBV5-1,CASSLTATNYGYTF,TGCGCCAGCAGCCTGACAGCGACTAACTATGGCTACACCTTC
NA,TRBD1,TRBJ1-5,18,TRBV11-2,CASSLGDRGPYSNQPQHF,TGTGCCAGCAGCTTAGGGGACAGGGGCCCTTATAGCAATCAGCCCCAGCATTTT
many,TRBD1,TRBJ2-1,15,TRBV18,CASSPGQDSYNEQFF,TGTGCCAGCTCACCGGGACAGGACTCCTACAATGAGCAGTTCTTC
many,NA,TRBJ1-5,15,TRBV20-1,CSARGSQYSNQPQHF,TGCAGTGCTAGGGGCAGCCAGTATAGCAATCAGCCCCAGCATTTT
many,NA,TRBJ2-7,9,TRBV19,CASSIDRYF,TGTGCCAGTAGTATAGATCGGTACTTC
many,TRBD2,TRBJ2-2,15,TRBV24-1,CATSDPTSLTGELFF,TGTGCCACCAGTGATCCGACTAGCCTCACCGGGGAGCTGTTTTTT
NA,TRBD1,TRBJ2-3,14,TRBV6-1,CASSINRGGDTQYF,TGTGCCAGCAGTATCAACAGGGGCGGGGATACGCAGTATTTT
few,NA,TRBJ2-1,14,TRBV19,CASNDLSSYNEQFF,TGTGCCTCAAATGACCTGAGCTCCTACAATGAGCAGTTCTTC
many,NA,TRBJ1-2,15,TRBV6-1,CASSEWREQGYGYTF,TGTGCCAGCAGTGAATGGCGGGAACAAGGCTATGGCTACACCTTC
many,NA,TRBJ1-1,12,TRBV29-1,CSVSAIGTEAFF,TGCAGCGTTTCCGCAATCGGCACTGAAGCTTTCTTT
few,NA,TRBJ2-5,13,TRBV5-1,CASSFQGQETQYF,TGCGCCAGCAGCTTTCAGGGACAAGAGACCCAGTACTTC